One TCR beta chain is described in this entry. The CDR3 runs 14 residues. CDR1 is SGHRS and CDR2 is YFSETQ in the germline V gene. V dropped 2 bases and J dropped 5; count of bases not matched to a gene: 0. These data are taken from a study of cytomegalovirus exposure and HLA in healthy donors. The study ran its PCR with 60 Vbeta and 13 Jbeta primers. Repertoires were generated with immunoSEQ multiplex PCR, while TCRdb's copy carries only in-frame clones and drops some. The data show 120,000 or so clones, 80% seen once. The gene calls are TRBV5-1 and TRBJ2-2; TRBD2 matches at 10 bases. Material for sequencing was PBMCs. This TCR was sampled from a middle-aged man in good health and CMV-seronegative. CDR3 sequence (DNA): TGCGCCAGCAGCTTACTAGCGGGGACCGGGGAGCTGTTTTTT. Translation gives CASSLLAGTGELFF.